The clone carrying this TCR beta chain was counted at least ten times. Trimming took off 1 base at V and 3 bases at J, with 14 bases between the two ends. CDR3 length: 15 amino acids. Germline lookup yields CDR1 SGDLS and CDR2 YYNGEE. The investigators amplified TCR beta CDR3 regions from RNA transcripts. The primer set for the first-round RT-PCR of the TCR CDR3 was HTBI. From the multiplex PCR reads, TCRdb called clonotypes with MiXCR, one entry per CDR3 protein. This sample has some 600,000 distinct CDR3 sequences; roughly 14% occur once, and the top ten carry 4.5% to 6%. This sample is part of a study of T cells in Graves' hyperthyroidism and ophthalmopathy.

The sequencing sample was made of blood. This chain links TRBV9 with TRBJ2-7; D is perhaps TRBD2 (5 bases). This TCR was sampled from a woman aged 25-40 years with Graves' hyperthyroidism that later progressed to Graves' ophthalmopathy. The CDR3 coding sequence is TGTGCCAGCAGCGTATCTAGCTTCACGGACTACGAGCAGTACTTC. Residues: CASSVSSFTDYEQYF.